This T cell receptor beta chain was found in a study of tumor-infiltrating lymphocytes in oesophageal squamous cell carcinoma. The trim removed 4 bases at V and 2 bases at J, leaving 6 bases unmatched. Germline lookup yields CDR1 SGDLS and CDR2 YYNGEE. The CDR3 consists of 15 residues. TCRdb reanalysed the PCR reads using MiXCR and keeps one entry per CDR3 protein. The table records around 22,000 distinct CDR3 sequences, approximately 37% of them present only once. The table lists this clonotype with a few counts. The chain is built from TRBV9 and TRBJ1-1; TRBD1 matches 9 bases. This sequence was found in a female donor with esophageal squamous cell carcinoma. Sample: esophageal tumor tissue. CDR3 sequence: CASSSRTGANTEAFF. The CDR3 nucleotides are TGTGCCAGCAGCTCTAGGACAGGGGCAAACACTGAAGCTTTCTTT.